This record concerns one TCR beta chain sequence. As yet, its antigen is unknown. Measured with immunoSEQ multiplex PCR; TCRdb has only the in-frame clones, and not every one. The sample records about 220,000 clones, around 88% being singletons. The data were obtained in a study of cytomegalovirus exposure and HLA in healthy donors. Study observations and caveats: The majority of TCR sequences were rare, yet some public TCRs appeared in many donors. Cytomegalovirus association was assigned to about 150 TCR beta chains. Reportedly, cytomegalovirus status was diagnosed with high sensitivity and specificity.

Germline CDR1 is SGDLS and CDR2 is YYNGEE. The CDR3 contains 16 residues. Trimming took 0 bases from V and 0 from J, leaving 10 bases between them. The sequencing sample was made of PBMCs. The source is a woman aged 18 to 35 in good health and CMV-seronegative. The chain combines TRBV9 with TRBJ1-3; D unresolved. The chain's CDR3 is CASSVATELSGNTIYF. DNA of the CDR3: TGTGCCAGCAGCGTAGCTACAGAACTCTCTGGAAACACCATATATTTT. The complete variable domain, with remaining parts taken from reference TRBV9 and TRBJ1-3, reads DSGVTQTPKHLITATGQRVTLRCSPRSGDLSVYWYQQSLDQGLQFLIQYYNGEERAKGNILERFSAQQFPDLHSELNLSSLELGDSALYFCASSVATELSGNTIYFGEGSWLTVV.